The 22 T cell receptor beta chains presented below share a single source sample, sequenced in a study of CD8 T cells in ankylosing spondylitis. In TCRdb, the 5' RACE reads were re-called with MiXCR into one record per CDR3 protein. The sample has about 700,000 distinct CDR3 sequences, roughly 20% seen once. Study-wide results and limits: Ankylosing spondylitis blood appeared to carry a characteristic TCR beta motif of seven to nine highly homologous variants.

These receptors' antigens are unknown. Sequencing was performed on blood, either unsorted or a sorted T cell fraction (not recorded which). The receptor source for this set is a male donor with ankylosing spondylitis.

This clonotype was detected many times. CDR3: CASGLPPGEGYEQYF. The CDR3 nucleotides are TGTGCTAGTGGCCTACCCCCGGGTGAGGGCTACGAGCAGTACTTC. The rearrangement uses TRBV12-5 and TRBJ2-7; D is perhaps TRBD2 (5 bases). Germline assignment: CDR1 LGHNT and CDR2 FRNRAP. The germline V and J ends were trimmed by 6 bases and 3 bases, with 18 bases remaining between them. The CDR3 extends over 15 amino acids.

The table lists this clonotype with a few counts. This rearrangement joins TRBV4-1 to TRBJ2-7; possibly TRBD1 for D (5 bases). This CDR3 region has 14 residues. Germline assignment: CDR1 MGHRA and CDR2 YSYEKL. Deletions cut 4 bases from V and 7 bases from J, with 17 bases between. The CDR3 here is CASSPQGGPVEQYF. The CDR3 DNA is TGCGCCAGCAGCCCCCAGGGCGGACCGGTGGAGCAGTACTTC.

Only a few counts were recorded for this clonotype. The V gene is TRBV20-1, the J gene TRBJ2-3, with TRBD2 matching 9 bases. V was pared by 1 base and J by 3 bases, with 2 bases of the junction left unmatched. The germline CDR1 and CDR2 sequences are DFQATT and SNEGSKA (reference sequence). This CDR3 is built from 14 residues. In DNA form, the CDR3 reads TGCAGTGCTAGAGTAGCGGGGGTAACAGATACGCAGTATTTT. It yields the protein CSARVAGVTDTQYF.

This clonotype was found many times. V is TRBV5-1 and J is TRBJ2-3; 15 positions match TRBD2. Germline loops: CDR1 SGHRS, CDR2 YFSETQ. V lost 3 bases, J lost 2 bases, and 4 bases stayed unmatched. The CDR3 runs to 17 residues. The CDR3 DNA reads TGCGCCAGCAGCTCTGGGACTAGCGGGAGGCCCACAGATACGCAGTATTTT. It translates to CASSSGTSGRPTDTQYF.

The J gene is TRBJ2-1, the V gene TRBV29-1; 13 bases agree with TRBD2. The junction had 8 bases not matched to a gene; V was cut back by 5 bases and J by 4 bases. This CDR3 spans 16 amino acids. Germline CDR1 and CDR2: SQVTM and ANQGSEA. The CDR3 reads CSVRTSGSPFYNEQFF. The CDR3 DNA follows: TGCAGCGTTCGGACTAGCGGGAGCCCTTTTTACAATGAGCAGTTCTTC.

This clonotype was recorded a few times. This CDR3 is CASSFGSLAKNIQYF. CDR3 coding DNA: TGTGCCAGCAGTTTCGGAAGCCTAGCCAAAAACATTCAGTACTTC. The genes are TRBV12-3 or TRBV12-4 and TRBJ2-4; D not resolved. The CDR3 length is 15 residues. V lost 3 bases and J lost 0, with 9 bases in between.

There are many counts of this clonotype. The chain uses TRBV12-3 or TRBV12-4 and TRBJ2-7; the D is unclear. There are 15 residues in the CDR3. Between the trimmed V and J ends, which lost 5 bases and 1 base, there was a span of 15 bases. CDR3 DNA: TGTGCCAGCAGTCCACGCGACAAGGTTTCCTACGAGCAGTACTTC. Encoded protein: CASSPRDKVSYEQYF.

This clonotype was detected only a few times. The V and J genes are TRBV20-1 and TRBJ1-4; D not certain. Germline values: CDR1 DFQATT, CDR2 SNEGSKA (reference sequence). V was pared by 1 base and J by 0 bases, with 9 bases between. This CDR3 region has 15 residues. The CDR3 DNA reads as TGCAGTGCTAGAGTTCCGACCGCAACTAATGAAAAACTGTTTTTT. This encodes CSARVPTATNEKLFF.

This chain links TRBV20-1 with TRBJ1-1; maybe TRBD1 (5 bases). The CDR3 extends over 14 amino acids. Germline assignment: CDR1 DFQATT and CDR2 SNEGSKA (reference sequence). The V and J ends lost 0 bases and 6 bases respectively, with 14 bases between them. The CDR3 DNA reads TGCAGTGCTAGAGATTGGGGGGGGTTTGCTGAAGCTTTCTTT. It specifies CSARDWGGFAEAFF.

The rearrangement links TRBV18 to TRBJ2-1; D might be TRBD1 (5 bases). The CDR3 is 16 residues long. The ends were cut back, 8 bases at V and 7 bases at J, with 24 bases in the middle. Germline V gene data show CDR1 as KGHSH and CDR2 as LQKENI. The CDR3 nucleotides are TGTGCCAGCACCCTGGGTGAAGGGGCTAGAAGGAATGAGCAGTTCTTC. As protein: CASTLGEGARRNEQFF.

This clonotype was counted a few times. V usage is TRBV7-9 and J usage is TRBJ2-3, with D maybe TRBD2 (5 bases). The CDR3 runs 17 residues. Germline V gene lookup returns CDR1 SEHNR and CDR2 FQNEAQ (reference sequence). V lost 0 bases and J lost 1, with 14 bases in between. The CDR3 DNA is TGTGCCAGCAGCTTAGCTTCCGGGATCGTACGCACAGATACGCAGTATTTT. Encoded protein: CASSLASGIVRTDTQYF.

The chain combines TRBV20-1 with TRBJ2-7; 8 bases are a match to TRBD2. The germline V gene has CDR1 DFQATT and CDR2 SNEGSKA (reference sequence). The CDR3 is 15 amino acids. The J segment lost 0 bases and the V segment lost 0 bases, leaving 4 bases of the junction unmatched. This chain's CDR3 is CSARDPGGSSYEQYF. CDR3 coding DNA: TGCAGTGCTAGAGATCCGGGGGGGTCCTCCTACGAGCAGTACTTC.

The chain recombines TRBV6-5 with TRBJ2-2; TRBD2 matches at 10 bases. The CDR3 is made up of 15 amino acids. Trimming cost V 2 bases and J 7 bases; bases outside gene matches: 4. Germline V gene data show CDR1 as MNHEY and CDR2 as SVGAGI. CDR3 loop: CASSYASGGNGELFF. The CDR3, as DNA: TGTGCCAGCAGTTACGCTAGCGGGGGTAACGGGGAGCTGTTTTTT.

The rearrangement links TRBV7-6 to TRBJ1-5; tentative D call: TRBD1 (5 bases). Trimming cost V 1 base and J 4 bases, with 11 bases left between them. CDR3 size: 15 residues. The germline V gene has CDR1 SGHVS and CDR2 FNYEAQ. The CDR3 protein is CASSLEPGWNQPQHF. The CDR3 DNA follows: TGTGCCAGCAGCTTAGAGCCAGGGTGGAATCAGCCCCAGCATTTT.

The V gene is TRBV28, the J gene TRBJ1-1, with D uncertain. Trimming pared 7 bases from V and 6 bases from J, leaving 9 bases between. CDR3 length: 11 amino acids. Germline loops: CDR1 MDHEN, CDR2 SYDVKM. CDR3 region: CASNGEAEAFF. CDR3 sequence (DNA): TGTGCCAGCAATGGAGAGGCTGAAGCTTTCTTT.

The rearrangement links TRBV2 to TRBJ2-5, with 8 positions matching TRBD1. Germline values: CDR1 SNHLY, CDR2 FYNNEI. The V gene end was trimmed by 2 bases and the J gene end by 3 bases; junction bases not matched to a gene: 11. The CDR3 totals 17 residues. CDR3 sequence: CASSEFATGVFEETQYF. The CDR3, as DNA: TGTGCCAGCAGTGAATTCGCGACAGGGGTTTTTGAAGAGACCCAGTACTTC.

Here the CDR3 DNA reads TGTGCCAGCAGAGTAGACAACCTCTATGGCTACACCTTC. It translates to CASRVDNLYGYTF. The V gene is TRBV2, the J gene TRBJ1-2; unclear D gene. Germline V gene data show CDR1 as SNHLY and CDR2 as FYNNEI. This CDR3 is 13 amino acids long. V lost 6 bases, J lost 4 bases, and 12 bases lay in between. Combining the CDR3 with reference TRBV2 and TRBJ1-2 gives the whole variable domain EPEVTQTPSHQVTQMGQEVILRCVPISNHLYFYWYRQILGQKVEFLVSFYNNEISEKSEIFDDQFSVERPDGSNFTLKIRSTKLEDSAMYFCASRVDNLYGYTFGSGTRLTVV.

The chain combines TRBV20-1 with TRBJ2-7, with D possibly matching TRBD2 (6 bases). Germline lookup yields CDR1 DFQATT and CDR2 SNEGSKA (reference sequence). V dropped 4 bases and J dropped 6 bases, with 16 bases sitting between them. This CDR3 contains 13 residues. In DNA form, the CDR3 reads TGCAGTGCTACCGTCGGTCGGGAGTTCGAGCAGTACTTC. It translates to CSATVGREFEQYF.

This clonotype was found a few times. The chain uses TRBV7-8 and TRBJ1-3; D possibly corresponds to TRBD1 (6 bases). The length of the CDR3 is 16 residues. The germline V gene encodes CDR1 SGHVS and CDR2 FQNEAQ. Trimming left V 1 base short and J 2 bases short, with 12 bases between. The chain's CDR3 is CASSLEGGRTGNTIYF. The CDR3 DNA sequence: TGTGCCAGCAGCTTAGAGGGGGGGAGGACTGGAAACACCATATATTTT. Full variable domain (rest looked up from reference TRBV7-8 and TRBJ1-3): GAGVSQSPRYKVAKRGQDVALRCDPISGHVSLFWYQQALGQGPEFLTYFQNEAQLDKSGLPSDRFFAERPEGSVSTLKIQRTQQEDSAVYLCASSLEGGRTGNTIYFGEGSWLTVV.

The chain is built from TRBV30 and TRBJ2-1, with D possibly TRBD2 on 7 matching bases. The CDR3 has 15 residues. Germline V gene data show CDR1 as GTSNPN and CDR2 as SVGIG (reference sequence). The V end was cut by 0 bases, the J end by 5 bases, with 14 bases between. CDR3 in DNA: TGTGCCTGGAGTGTATTCGCGGGGGCGCACAATGAGCAGTTCTTC. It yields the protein CAWSVFAGAHNEQFF.

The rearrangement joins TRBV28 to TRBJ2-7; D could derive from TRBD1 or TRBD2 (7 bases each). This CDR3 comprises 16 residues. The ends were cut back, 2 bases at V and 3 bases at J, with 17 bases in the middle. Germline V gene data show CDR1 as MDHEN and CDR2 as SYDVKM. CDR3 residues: CASSLRPGGGGYEQYF. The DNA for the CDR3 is TGTGCCAGCAGTTTACGCCCAGGGGGGGGCGGCTACGAGCAGTACTTC.

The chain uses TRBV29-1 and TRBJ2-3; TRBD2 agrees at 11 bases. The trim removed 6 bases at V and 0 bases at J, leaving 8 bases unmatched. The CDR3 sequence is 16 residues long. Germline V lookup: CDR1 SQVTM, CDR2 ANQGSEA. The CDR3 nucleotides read TGCAGCGTCGTTGGGACTAGCGGATCTAGCACAGATACGCAGTATTTT. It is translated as CSVVGTSGSSTDTQYF.